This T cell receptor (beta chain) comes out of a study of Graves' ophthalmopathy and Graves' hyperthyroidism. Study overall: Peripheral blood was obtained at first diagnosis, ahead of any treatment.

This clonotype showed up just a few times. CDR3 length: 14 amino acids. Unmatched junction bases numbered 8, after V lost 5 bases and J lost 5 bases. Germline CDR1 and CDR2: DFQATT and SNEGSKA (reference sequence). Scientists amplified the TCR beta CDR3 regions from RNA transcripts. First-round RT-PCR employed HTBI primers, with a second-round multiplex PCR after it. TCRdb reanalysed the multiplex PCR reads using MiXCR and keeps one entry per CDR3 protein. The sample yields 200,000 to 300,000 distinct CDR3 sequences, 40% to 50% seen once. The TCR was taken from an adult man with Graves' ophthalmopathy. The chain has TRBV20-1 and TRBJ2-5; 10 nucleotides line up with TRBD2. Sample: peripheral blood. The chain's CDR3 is CSAFPSGGGETQYF. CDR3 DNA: TGCAGTGCTTTTCCTAGCGGGGGAGGGGAGACCCAGTACTTC.